These T cell receptor beta chains were read from a single sample in a study of early T cells in non-severe SARS-CoV-2 infection. TCRdb itself ran the 5' RACE reads through MiXCR, one entry per CDR3 protein. The sample includes some 61,000 distinct CDR3 sequences, 10% of them seen just once. The sequenced sample was whole blood. The receptors were sampled from an adult who was a healthcare worker with PCR-confirmed SARS-CoV-2 infection or an uninfected control (not recorded which). The CDR3 runs from the conserved cysteine through the conserved F or W. Each record gives: V gene, J gene, clone size, D gene, CDR3 protein, CDR3 DNA. A D gene is named only where the DNA matches it firmly. Clone size is not always given. Where it is, it says once, few, many or a class for expanded clones.

TRBV12-3/TRBV12-4,TRBJ1-5,-,-,CASSFQGAQPQHF,TGTGCCAGCAGTTTCCAGGGAGCTCAGCCCCAGCATTTT
TRBV7-3,TRBJ1-1,few,TRBD1,CASSASGTASSFFF,TGTGCCAGCAGCGCATCCGGGACAGCCTCGTCGTTTTTCTTT
TRBV3-1,TRBJ1-1,-,-,CASSQVGSAEAFF,TGTGCCAGCAGCCAAGTAGGTAGTGCTGAAGCTTTCTTT
TRBV20-1,TRBJ2-1,-,TRBD1,CSAADRDGNEQFF,TGCAGTGCCGCTGACAGGGACGGAAATGAGCAGTTCTTC
TRBV5-1,TRBJ1-1,few,TRBD1,CASSQRTGGRTEAFF,TGCGCCAGCAGCCAAAGGACAGGGGGCCGAACTGAAGCTTTCTTT
TRBV7-6,TRBJ2-5,-,-,CASSVAGASGETQYF,TGTGCCAGCAGCGTCGCGGGGGCCTCGGGGGAGACCCAGTACTTC
TRBV20-1,TRBJ1-6,-,-,CSAREGPYNSPLHF,TGCAGTGCTAGAGAAGGACCGTATAATTCACCCCTCCACTTT
TRBV9,TRBJ2-1,few,-,CASSVAGGSYNEQFF,TGTGCCAGCAGCGTAGCCGGGGGTTCCTACAATGAGCAGTTCTTC
TRBV2,TRBJ2-1,many,TRBD2,CASSEHRGGSNEQFF,TGTGCCAGCAGTGAACACCGGGGGGGGAGCAATGAGCAGTTCTTC
TRBV5-6,TRBJ2-7,many,-,CASSLGEGGYEQYF,TGTGCCAGCAGCTTGGGCGAAGGGGGCTACGAGCAGTACTTC
TRBV2,TRBJ2-3,-,-,CASSKTGSTDTQYF,TGTGCCAGCAGCAAGACAGGCAGCACAGATACGCAGTATTTT